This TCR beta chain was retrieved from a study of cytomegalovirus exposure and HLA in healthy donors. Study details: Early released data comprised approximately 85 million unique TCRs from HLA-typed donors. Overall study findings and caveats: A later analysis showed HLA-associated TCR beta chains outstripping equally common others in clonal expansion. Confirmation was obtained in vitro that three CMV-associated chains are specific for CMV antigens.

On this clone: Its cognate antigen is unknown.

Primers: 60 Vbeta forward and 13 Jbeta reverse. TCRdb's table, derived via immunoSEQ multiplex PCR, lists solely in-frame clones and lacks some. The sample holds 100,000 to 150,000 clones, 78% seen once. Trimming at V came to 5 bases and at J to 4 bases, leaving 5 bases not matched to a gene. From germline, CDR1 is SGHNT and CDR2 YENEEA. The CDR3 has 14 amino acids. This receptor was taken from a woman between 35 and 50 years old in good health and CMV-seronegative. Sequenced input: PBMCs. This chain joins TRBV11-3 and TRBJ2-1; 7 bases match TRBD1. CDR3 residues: CASSPGQSYNEQFF. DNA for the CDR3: TGTGCCAGCAGCCCGGGACAGAGTTACAATGAGCAGTTCTTC.